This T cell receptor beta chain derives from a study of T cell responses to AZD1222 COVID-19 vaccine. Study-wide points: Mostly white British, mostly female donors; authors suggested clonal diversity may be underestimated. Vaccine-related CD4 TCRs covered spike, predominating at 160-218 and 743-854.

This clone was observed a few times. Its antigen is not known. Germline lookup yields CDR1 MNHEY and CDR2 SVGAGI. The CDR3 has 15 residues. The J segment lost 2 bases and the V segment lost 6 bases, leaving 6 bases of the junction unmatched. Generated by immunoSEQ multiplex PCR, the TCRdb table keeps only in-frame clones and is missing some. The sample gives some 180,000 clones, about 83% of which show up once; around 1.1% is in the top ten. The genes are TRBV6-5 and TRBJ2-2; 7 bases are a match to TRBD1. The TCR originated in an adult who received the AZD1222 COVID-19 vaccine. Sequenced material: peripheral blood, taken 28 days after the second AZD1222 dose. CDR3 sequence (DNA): TGTGCCAGCAGCCGTGACAGGGCCAACACCGGGGAGCTGTTTTTT. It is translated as CASSRDRANTGELFF.